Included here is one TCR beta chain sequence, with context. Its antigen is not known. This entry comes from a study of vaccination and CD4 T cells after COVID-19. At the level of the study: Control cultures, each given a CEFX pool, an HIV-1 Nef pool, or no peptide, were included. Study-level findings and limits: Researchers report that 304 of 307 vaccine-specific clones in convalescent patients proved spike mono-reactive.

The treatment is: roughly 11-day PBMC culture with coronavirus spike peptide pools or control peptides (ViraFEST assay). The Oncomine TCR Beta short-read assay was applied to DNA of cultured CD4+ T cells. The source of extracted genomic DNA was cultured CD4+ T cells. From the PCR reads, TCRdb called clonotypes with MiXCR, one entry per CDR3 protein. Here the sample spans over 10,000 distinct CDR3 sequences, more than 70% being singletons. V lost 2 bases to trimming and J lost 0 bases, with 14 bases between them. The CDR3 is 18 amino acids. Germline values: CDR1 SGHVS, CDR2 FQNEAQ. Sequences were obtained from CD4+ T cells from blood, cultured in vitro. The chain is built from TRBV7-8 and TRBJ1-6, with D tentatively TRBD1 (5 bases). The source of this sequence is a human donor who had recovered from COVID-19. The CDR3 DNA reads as TGTGCCAGCAGCTTAACCGGGGGACTGAGCTCCTATAATTCACCCCTCCACTTT. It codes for CASSLTGGLSSYNSPLHF.